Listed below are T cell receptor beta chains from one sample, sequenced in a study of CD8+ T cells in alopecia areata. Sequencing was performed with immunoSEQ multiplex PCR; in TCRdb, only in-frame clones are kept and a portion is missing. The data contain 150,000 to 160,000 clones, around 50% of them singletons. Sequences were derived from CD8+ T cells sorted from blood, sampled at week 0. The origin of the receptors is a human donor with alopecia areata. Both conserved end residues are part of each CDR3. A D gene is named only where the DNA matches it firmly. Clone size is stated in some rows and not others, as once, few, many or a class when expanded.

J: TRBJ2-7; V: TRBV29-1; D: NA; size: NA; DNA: TGCAGCGTCGGATTCGAGCAGGGGACCTCCTACGAGCAGTACTTC; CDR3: CSVGFEQGTSYEQYF
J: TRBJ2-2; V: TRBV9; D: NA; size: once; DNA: TGTGCCAGCAGCGTGCGGTCACCCCGAAACACCGGGGAGCTGTTTTTT; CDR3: CASSVRSPRNTGELFF
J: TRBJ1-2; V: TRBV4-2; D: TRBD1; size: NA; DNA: TGTGCCAGCAGCCAAGACCGACAGGGGAAAGCTTATGGCTACACCTTC; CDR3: CASSQDRQGKAYGYTF
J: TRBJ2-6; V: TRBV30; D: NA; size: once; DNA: TGTGCCTGGAGTTCGGGGAATGGGGCCAACGTCCTGACTTTC; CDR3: CAWSSGNGANVLTF
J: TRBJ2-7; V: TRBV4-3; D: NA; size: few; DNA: TGCGCCAGCAGCCAAGGAACAGGTCCCAGCTACGAGCAGTACTTC; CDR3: CASSQGTGPSYEQYF
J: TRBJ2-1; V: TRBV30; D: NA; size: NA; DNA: TGTGCCTGGAGATACGACGGAAGCTCCTACAATGAGCAGTTCTTC; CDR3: CAWRYDGSSYNEQFF
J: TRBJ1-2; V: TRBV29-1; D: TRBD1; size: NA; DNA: TGCAGCGGGACAGGGGGCGACGGCTATGGCTACACCTTC; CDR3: CSGTGGDGYGYTF
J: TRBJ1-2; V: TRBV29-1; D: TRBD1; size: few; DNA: TGCAGCGTTGAAGGAGGGACAGTCTATGGCTACACCTTC; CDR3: CSVEGGTVYGYTF
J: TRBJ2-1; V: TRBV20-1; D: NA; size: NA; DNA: TGCAGTGCTAGTGAACGGATCTTC; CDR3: CSASERIF
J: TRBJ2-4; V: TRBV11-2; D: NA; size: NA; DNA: TGTGCCAGCAGCTTAGCAGGGTCAACCTTAGCCAAAAACATTCAGTACTTC; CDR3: CASSLAGSTLAKNIQYF
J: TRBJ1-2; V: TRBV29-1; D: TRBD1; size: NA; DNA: TGCAGCGTCAGTACAGGGGAGGCCTATGGCTACACCTTC; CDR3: CSVSTGEAYGYTF
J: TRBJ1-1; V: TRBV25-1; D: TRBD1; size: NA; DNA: TGTGCCAGCAGGGGAGACAGGGCCCTAACTGAAGCTTTCTTT; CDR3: CASRGDRALTEAFF
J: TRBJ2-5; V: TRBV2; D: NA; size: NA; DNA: TGTGCCAGCAGTGCAAGGGGAGAGACCCAGTACTTC; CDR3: CASSARGETQYF
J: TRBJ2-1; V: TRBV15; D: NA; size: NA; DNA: TGTGCCACCAGCAGAGGGGGGGAGGACAGTGAGCAGTTCTTC; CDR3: CATSRGGEDSEQFF
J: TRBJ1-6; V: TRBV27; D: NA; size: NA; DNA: TGTGCCAGCAGTTTATCGGAGCGTTCACCCCTCCACTTT; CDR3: CASSLSERSPLHF
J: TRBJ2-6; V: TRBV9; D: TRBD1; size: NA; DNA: TGTGCCAGCAGCGCCTCGAAGTACAGGGGGGCTGGGGCCAACGTCCTGACTTTC; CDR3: CASSASKYRGAGANVLTF
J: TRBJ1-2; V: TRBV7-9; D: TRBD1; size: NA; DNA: TGTGCCAGCAGCCCCCCAGGGGGTCGGTGGGATGGCTACACCTTC; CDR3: CASSPPGGRWDGYTF
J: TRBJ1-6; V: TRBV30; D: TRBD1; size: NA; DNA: TGTGCCTGGAGTTCCCCTGCCGGGACAGGGGGTTTCGATCTGGATTCACCCCTCCACTTT; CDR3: CAWSSPAGTGGFDLDSPLHF
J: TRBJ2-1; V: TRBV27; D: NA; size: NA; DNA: TGTGCCAGCAGCGGTTCGGGCTCCTACAATGAGCAGTTCTTC; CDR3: CASSGSGSYNEQFF
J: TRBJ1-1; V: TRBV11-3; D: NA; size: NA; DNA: TGTGCCAGCAGCTTAGCTTTGGTCCCCAAGGGCACTGAAGCTTTCTTT; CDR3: CASSLALVPKGTEAFF
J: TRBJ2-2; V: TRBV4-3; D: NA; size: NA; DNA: TGCGCCAGCAGCCAAGATACAAAACCGAACACCGGGGAGCTGTTTTTT; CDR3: CASSQDTKPNTGELFF
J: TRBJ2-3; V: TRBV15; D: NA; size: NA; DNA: TGTGCCACCAGTCCCATCACAGATACGCAGTATTTT; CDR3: CATSPITDTQYF
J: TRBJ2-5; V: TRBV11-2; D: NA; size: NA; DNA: TGTGCCAGCAGCCGTACCGGGACGTCACAAGAGACCCAGTACTTC; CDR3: CASSRTGTSQETQYF
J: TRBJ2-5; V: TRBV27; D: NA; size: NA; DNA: TGTGCCAGCAGTTCGGACGAAGAGACCCAGTACTTC; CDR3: CASSSDEETQYF
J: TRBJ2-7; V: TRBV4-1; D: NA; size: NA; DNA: TGCGCCAGCAGCCAAGATTGGGACCAAACCTCCTACGAGCAGTACTTC; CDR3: CASSQDWDQTSYEQYF
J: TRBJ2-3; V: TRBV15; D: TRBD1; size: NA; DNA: TGTGCCACCAGCAGCCCGGGACAGGGTGGAACAGATACGCAGTATTTT; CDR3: CATSSPGQGGTDTQYF
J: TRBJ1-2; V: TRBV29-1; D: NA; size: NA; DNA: TGCAGCGTCAAAATTGGGCAGGGCGCTAGTTTTAACTATGGCTACACCTTC; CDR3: CSVKIGQGASFNYGYTF
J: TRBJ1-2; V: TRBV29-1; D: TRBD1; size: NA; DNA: TGCAGCGTTTCTGCAGGGGGCGATTTAGGCTACACCTTC; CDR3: CSVSAGGDLGYTF
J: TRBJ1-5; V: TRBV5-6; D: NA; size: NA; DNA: TGTGCCAGCAGCTTGGACGGGGTAAGTCAGCCCCAGCATTTT; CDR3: CASSLDGVSQPQHF
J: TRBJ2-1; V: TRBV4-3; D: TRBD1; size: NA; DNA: TGCGCCAGCAGCCAAGGAACCATGGACAGGGGATCCAATGAGCAGTTCTTC; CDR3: CASSQGTMDRGSNEQFF
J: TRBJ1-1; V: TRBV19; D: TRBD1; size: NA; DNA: TGTGCCAGTAGTGTCGGGACAGGGAGCACTGAAGCTTTCTTT; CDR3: CASSVGTGSTEAFF